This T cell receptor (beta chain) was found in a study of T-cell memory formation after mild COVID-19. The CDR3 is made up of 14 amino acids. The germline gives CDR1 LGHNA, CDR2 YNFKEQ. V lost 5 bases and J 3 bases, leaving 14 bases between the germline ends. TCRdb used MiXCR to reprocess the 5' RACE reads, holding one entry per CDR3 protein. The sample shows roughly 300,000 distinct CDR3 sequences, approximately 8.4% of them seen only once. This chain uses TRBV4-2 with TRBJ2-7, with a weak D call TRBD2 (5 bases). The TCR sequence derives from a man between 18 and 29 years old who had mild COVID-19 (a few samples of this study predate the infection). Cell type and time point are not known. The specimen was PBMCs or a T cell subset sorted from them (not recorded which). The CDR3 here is CASSAGLALYEQYV. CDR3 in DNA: TGTGCCAGCAGCGCGGGTCTTGCCCTCTACGAGCAGTACGTC.